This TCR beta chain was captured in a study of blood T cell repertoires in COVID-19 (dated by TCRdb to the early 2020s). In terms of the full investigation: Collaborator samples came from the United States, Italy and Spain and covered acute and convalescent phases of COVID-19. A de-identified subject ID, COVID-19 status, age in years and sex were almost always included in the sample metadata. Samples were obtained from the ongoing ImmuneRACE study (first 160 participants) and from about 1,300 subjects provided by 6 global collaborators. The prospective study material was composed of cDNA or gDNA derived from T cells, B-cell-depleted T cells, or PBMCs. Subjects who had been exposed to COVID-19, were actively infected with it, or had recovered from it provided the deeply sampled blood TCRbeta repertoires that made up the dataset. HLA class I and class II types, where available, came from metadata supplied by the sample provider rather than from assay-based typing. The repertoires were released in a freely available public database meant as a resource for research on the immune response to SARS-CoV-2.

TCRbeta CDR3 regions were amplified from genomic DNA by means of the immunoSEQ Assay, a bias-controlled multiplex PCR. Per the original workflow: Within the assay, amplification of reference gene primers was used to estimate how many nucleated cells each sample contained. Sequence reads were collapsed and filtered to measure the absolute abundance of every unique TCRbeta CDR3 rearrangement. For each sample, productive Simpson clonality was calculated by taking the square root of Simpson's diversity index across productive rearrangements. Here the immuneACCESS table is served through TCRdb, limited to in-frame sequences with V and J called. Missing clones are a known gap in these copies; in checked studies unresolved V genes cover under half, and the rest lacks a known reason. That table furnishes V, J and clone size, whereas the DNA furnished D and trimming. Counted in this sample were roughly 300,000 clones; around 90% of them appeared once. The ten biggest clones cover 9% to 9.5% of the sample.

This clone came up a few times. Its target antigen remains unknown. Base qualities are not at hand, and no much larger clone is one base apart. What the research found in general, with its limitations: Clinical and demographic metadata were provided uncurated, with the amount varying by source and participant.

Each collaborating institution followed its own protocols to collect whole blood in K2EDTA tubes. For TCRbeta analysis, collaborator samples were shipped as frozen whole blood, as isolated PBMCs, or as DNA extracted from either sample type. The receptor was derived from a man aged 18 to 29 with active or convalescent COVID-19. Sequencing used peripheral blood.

The sequenced DNA is TGTGCCAGCAGCTTGGACTTGGGCAGAGCCACTGAGGGAGGCTACACCTTC. This sequence encodes CASSLDLGRATEGGYTF. This chain joins TRBV5-4 to TRBJ1-2; no D gene call is confident. Via the germline V gene (reference sequence), CDR1 is SGHNT and CDR2 YYREEE. The junction carries 23 bases between V and J, which are trimmed by 0 bases and 8 bases respectively. The CDR3 has 17 amino acids, counting the end cysteine and phenylalanine. The entry retains the CDR3 DNA only, 51 bases that are in frame from base 1.